Presented here are 20 T cell receptor beta chains from one specimen sequenced in a study of blood T cell repertoires in COVID-19. The assay was immunoSEQ multiplex PCR, and TCRdb's table has in-frame clones only and misses some. The sample includes around 390,000 clones, approximately 87% seen only once; the top ten take 10%. The sample taken for sequencing was PBMCs or T cells enriched from blood (not recorded which). The receptors originated from a woman in her fifties or sixties who had recovered from COVID-19.

This clone has just one count. V is TRBV20-1 and J is TRBJ2-7; 7 bases map to TRBD1. V was pared by 3 bases and J by 0 bases, with 8 bases of the junction left unmatched. Germline CDR1 DFQATT, CDR2 SNEGSKA (reference sequence). CDR3 length: 15 amino acids. The DNA of the CDR3 is TGCAGTGCTAGTCGTCGGGACAGAAGCTCCTACGAGCAGTACTTC. It yields the protein CSASRRDRSSYEQYF.

A note on this clone: Other DNA variants within this sample encode the same CDR3. The chain couples TRBV5-5 to TRBJ1-2; D not certain. CDR1 SGHKS and CDR2 YYEKEE come from the germline V gene (reference sequence). The CDR3 is made up of 15 amino acids. V was cut by 4 bases and J by 2 bases, with 15 bases left in between. The CDR3 DNA is TGTGCCAGCAGCCTGGGTTTGGGCCAGAACTATGGCTACACCTTC. This codes for CASSLGLGQNYGYTF.

V and J are TRBV9 and TRBJ2-7, with D possibly matching TRBD2 (6 bases). The CDR3 is 15 residues long. Trimming removed 2 bases at V and 4 bases at J, with 16 bases between. Germline CDR1 and CDR2: SGDLS and YYNGEE. The CDR3 DNA sequence: TGTGCCAGCAGCGTCGAAGTGGGCCGGGGGTACGAGCAGTACTTC. This gives the protein CASSVEVGRGYEQYF. Together with reference TRBV9 and TRBJ2-7, the CDR3 gives the full variable domain: DSGVTQTPKHLITATGQRVTLRCSPRSGDLSVYWYQQSLDQGLQFLIQYYNGEERAKGNILERFSAQQFPDLHSELNLSSLELGDSALYFCASSVEVGRGYEQYFGPGTRLTVT.

This clone was observed once. The chain links TRBV18 to TRBJ1-2; 9 positions agree with TRBD1. CDR1 KGHSH and CDR2 LQKENI come from the germline V gene. This CDR3 comprises 14 residues. V shed 4 bases, J shed 5 bases, and the junction held 5 bases outside the gene matches. Written as DNA, the CDR3 is TGTGCCAGCTCACTGGACAGGGGTGGGTATGGCTACACCTTC. Its protein product is CASSLDRGGYGYTF.

This clone was observed a few times. V and J are TRBV19 and TRBJ1-2; D is unresolved. The CDR3 runs to 15 residues. CDR1 is LNHDA, CDR2 SQIVND, per germline (reference sequence). V was pared by 4 bases and J by 14 bases, with 26 bases between. CDR3 bases: TGTGCCAGTAGTACATCTACGCGGAACCTCCATGTGAGGACCTTC. Protein: CASSTSTRNLHVRTF.

Regarding this clone: Compared with germline, one end of the junction differs, possibly owing to a read error. V gene TRBV7-7 combines with J gene TRBJ2-1; D remains ambiguous. Germline values: CDR1 SSHAT, CDR2 FNYEAQ (reference sequence). The CDR3 extends over 13 amino acids. This chain's CDR3 is CASSLGLENEQFF. The CDR3 DNA reads TGTGCTAGCAGCTTAGGTTTGGAGAATGAGCAGTTCTTC. The variable domain in full, completed from reference TRBV7-7 and TRBJ2-1, reads GAGVSQSPRYKVTKRGQDVTLRCDPISSHATLYWYQQALGQGPEFLTYFNYEAQPDKSGLPSDRFSAERPEGSISTLTIQRTEQRDSAMYRCASSLGLENEQFFGPGTRLTVL.

This chain joins TRBV3-1 (or the pseudogene TRBV3-2) and TRBJ1-4; TRBD1 might be the D (6 bases). CDR3 length: 15 amino acids. Trimming removed 4 bases at V and 6 bases at J, with 15 bases between. The germline V gene has CDR1 LGHDT and CDR2 YNNKEL (reference sequence). CDR3 sequence reads: CASSPRTARDEKLFF. In DNA, the CDR3 is TGTGCCAGCAGCCCTCGGACAGCCCGGGATGAAAAACTGTTTTTT.

The chain has TRBV19 and TRBJ1-2; no clear D. In germline, CDR1 is LNHDA, CDR2 SQIVND (reference sequence). CDR3 length: 13 residues. Deletions cut 5 bases from V and 4 bases from J, with 11 bases between. This CDR3 is CASSPNEFYGYTF. For the CDR3, the DNA is TGTGCCAGTAGTCCTAACGAATTCTATGGCTACACCTTC.

V is TRBV28 and J is TRBJ2-2; 10 bases line up with TRBD1. Looked up from germline, CDR1 is MDHEN and CDR2 is SYDVKM. J gave up 3 bases and V 1 base, and 8 bases lay outside the gene matches. The CDR3 spans 18 residues. The CDR3 DNA reads TGTGCCAGCAGTTTATTCCAACGCGGGACAGGGGACACCGGGGAGCTGTTTTTT. Residues: CASSLFQRGTGDTGELFF. The full variable domain, rest sourced from reference TRBV28 and TRBJ2-2, is DVKVTQSSRYLVKRTGEKVFLECVQDMDHENMFWYRQDPGLGLRLIYFSYDVKMKEKGDIPEGYSVSREKKERFSLILESASTNQTSMYLCASSLFQRGTGDTGELFFGEGSRLTVL.

V and J are TRBV5-5 and TRBJ1-1, with 7 bases aligning to TRBD1. This CDR3 is 14 amino acids long. Germline lookup yields CDR1 SGHKS and CDR2 YYEKEE (reference sequence). After removal of 5 bases from V and 1 base from J, the junction contained 5 bases not matched to a gene. In nucleotides, the CDR3 is TGTGCCAGCAGTAGGGGACAGACGAACACTGAAGCTTTCTTT. Translation gives CASSRGQTNTEAFF.

V is TRBV10-3 and J is TRBJ1-4; 7 positions match TRBD1. Germline CDR1 and CDR2: ENHRY and SYGVKD. V lost 2 bases to trimming and J lost 7 bases; unmatched junction nucleotides: 13. CDR3 length: 17 amino acids. CDR3 nucleotides: TGTGCCATCAGTGAGGCCCGGACGGGAGGGGGCAGTGAAAAACTGTTTTTT. This codes for CAISEARTGGGSEKLFF.

This clone showed up just once. V is TRBV11-3 and J is TRBJ1-1; possibly TRBD1 for D (5 bases). The CDR3 loop spans 15 amino acids. CDR1 is SGHNT and CDR2 is YENEEA in the germline V gene. V was trimmed by 2 bases and J by 1 base, leaving 11 bases between them. CDR3 in amino acids: CASSLSRVGNTEAFF. The DNA for the CDR3 is TGTGCCAGCAGCTTAAGCAGGGTAGGGAACACTGAAGCTTTCTTT.

This clone has just a few counts. The CDR3 reads CASSQETPGGEAFF. CDR3 in DNA: TGCGCCAGCAGCCAAGAAACCCCGGGTGGTGAAGCTTTCTTT. The V gene is TRBV4-1, the J gene TRBJ1-1; no reliable D call. The CDR3 runs to 14 residues. V dropped 0 bases and J dropped 7 bases, with 12 bases sitting between them. From germline, CDR1 is MGHRA and CDR2 YSYEKL.

The chain links TRBV10-1 to TRBJ1-3, with TRBD1 matching over 7 bases. The length of the CDR3 is 16 residues. Germline V gene data show CDR1 as WNHNN and CDR2 as SYGVQD (reference sequence). V lost 6 bases to trimming and J lost 1 base; unmatched junction nucleotides: 9. The CDR3 sequence is CASRGTPTGSGNTIYF. The CDR3, as DNA: TGCGCCAGCAGAGGCACGCCGACAGGGTCTGGAAACACCATATATTTT.

The chain uses TRBV5-6 and TRBJ1-2; D unclear. The CDR3 runs to 13 residues. From germline, CDR1 is SGHDT and CDR2 YYEEEE. Trimming left V 2 bases short and J 6 bases short, with 11 bases between. The CDR3 reads CASSFKRADGYTF. In nucleotides, the CDR3 is TGTGCCAGCAGCTTTAAAAGAGCCGATGGCTACACCTTC.

The CDR3 DNA sequence: TGTGCCAGCAGTCTAGAGACAGGTCAGGTCCTAGGCTCTGGAAACACCATATATTTT. As protein: CASSLETGQVLGSGNTIYF. The chain has TRBV28 and TRBJ1-3, with D possibly matching TRBD1 (6 bases). The length of the CDR3 is 19 residues. CDR1 and CDR2 (germline): MDHEN, SYDVKM. V lost 5 bases to trimming and J lost 0 bases, with 23 bases between them.

V usage is TRBV25-1 and J usage is TRBJ1-2; D is unclear. The V end lost 3 bases, the J end lost 4 bases, and 6 bases lay between the germline ends. This CDR3 is 12 amino acids long. CDR1 MGHDK and CDR2 SYGVNS come from the germline V gene. This chain's CDR3 is CASSEAPYGYTF. CDR3 nucleotide sequence: TGTGCCAGCAGTGAGGCACCCTATGGCTACACCTTC.

As concerns this clone: Other DNA sequences of this sample code for an identical CDR3. This chain joins TRBV7-9 and TRBJ1-1; the D gene is possibly TRBD1 (5 bases). Trimming removed 5 bases at V and 0 bases at J, with 10 bases between. This CDR3 spans 14 amino acids. Germline V CDR1 and CDR2: SEHNR, FQNEAQ (reference sequence). The CDR3 sequence is CASSLGQVNTEAFF. The CDR3 coding sequence is TGTGCCAGCAGCCTGGGGCAGGTGAACACTGAAGCTTTCTTT.

The chain couples TRBV5-1 to TRBJ1-2, with 7 bases fitting TRBD1. The junction had 3 bases not matched to a gene; V was cut back by 4 bases and J by 6 bases. The CDR3 has 12 residues. Germline V lookup: CDR1 SGHRS, CDR2 YFSETQ. The CDR3 sequence is CASSATGDGYTF. CDR3 nucleotide sequence: TGCGCCAGCAGCGCCACAGGGGATGGCTACACCTTC.

The chain links TRBV19 to TRBJ2-7, with 11 nucleotides matching TRBD2. Germline loops: CDR1 LNHDA, CDR2 SQIVND (reference sequence). The ends lost 2 bases at V and 1 base at J; junction bases unmatched: 10. The CDR3 totals 18 residues. In DNA, the CDR3 is TGTGCCAGTAGTATAAGGGCTAGCGGGGGGTCGACTTCCTACGAGCAGTACTTC. It is translated as CASSIRASGGSTSYEQYF.